These 24 T cell receptor beta chains originate from one sample sequenced in a study of shared clonotypes between healthy human individuals. TCRdb keeps only in-frame clones here, not all; method: immunoSEQ multiplex PCR. Of some 120,000 clones in the sample, around 68% are singletons; the top ten hold roughly 24%. The sample comprised memory CD8+ T cells sorted from blood. The subset denotes: CD45RO+ cells pooled with CCR7-negative TemRA cells. These TCRs come from a woman in her thirties in good health.

This clone was picked up one time. The chain couples TRBV10-3 to TRBJ2-1, with 7 bases lining up with TRBD2. There are 16 residues in the CDR3. CDR1 ENHRY and CDR2 SYGVKD come from the germline V gene. Losses at the gene ends were 2 bases for V and 6 bases for J; bases not matched to a gene: 10. CDR3 sequence: CAISEGRTRATNEQFF. The CDR3 nucleotides are TGTGCCATCAGTGAGGGTAGGACTAGGGCCACCAATGAGCAGTTCTTC.

This clone was counted many times. Other DNA sequences from this sample encode an identical CDR3 as well. This rearrangement joins TRBV19 to TRBJ2-1; weak D call: TRBD1 (6 bases). The CDR3 sequence is 13 residues long. Germline CDR1 and CDR2: LNHDA and SQIVND (reference sequence). Deletions cut 2 bases from V and 7 bases from J, with 9 bases between. The CDR3 DNA reads TGTGCCAGTAGTATATGGGGGCCGAATGAGCAGTTCTTC. Translating it yields CASSIWGPNEQFF.

The chain employs TRBV4-2 and TRBJ2-2, with 10 bases fitting TRBD2. The CDR3 runs to 19 residues. Trimming removed 0 bases from V and 1 base from J; junction bases left unmatched: 8. From germline, CDR1 is LGHNA and CDR2 YNFKEQ. The CDR3 nucleotides read TGTGCCAGCAGCCAAGAGCCCGGAACTAGCGGGATGAACACCGGGGAGCTGTTTTTT. Amino acid sequence: CASSQEPGTSGMNTGELFF.

J is TRBJ2-2 and V is TRBV18, with 9 bases identical to TRBD1. The V segment lost 0 bases and the J segment 5 bases; nucleotides outside the gene matches: 4. The CDR3 consists of 16 residues. Germline V gene lookup returns CDR1 KGHSH and CDR2 LQKENI. The CDR3, as DNA: TGTGCCAGCTCACCACCGACAGGGGGAAATACCGGGGAGCTGTTTTTT. It yields the protein CASSPPTGGNTGELFF.

The chain combines TRBV6-5 with TRBJ2-7, with D perhaps matching TRBD2 (6 bases). The length of the CDR3 is 15 residues. In germline, CDR1 is MNHEY, CDR2 SVGAGI. The V gene lost 4 bases and the J gene lost 1 base, with 14 bases spanning the gap. CDR3 sequence reads: CASSSQAGLSYEQYF. The CDR3 DNA reads TGTGCCAGCAGTTCCCAAGCGGGCCTATCCTACGAGCAGTACTTC.

The chain couples TRBV18 to TRBJ1-2; D uncertain. V gave up 6 bases and J gave up 0 bases, with 14 bases separating them. This CDR3 is built from 15 residues. CDR1 and CDR2 from the germline V gene are KGHSH and LQKENI. The CDR3 spells CASSATEAANYGYTF. In DNA, the CDR3 is TGTGCCAGCTCGGCGACGGAGGCCGCTAACTATGGCTACACCTTC.

This clone was seen at least ten times. The chain couples TRBV14 to TRBJ2-2; D possibly corresponds to TRBD1 (5 bases). V was cut by 1 base and J by 4 bases, with 10 bases left in between. This CDR3 is built from 15 residues. Germline V gives CDR1 SGHDN, CDR2 FVKESK. As DNA, the CDR3 is TGTGCCAGCAGCCAAGGTTTGGGGCTCACCGGGGAGCTGTTTTTT. Translating it yields CASSQGLGLTGELFF.

This clone was observed many times. The V call is TRBV18, the J call TRBJ2-2; no definite D call. The CDR3 extends over 15 amino acids. Trimming stripped 1 base from V and 5 bases from J, with 11 bases between. From germline, CDR1 is KGHSH and CDR2 LQKENI. The CDR3 DNA follows: TGTGCCAGCTCACCACAGGACGACTCAACCGGGGAGCTGTTTTTT. Its translation is CASSPQDDSTGELFF.

The chain joins TRBV4-1 to TRBJ2-1, with 8 bases aligning to TRBD2. The V gene end was trimmed by 2 bases and the J gene end by 4 bases; junction bases not matched to a gene: 10. This CDR3 is built from 17 residues. CDR1 is MGHRA, CDR2 YSYEKL, per germline. For the CDR3, the DNA is TGCGCCAGCAGCCAACCCTCTACTAGCGGACCGTACAATGAGCAGTTCTTC. It specifies CASSQPSTSGPYNEQFF.

This chain links TRBV6-5 with TRBJ1-4; D is uncertain. This CDR3 comprises 14 residues. CDR1 and CDR2 (germline): MNHEY, SVGAGI. V was pared by 0 bases and J by 5 bases, with 7 bases between. The CDR3 DNA reads TGTGCCAGCAGTTACTCAGGAACCAATGAAAAACTGTTTTTT. Residues: CASSYSGTNEKLFF.

Notes on this clone: This may come from a read error, since a much larger clone is one base off. Other DNA sequences of this sample code for an identical CDR3. This chain uses TRBV9 with TRBJ2-5, with D perhaps being TRBD1 or TRBD2 (5 bases each). CDR1 and CDR2 (germline): SGDLS, YYNGEE. V lost 0 bases to trimming and J lost 1 base, with 7 bases between them. This CDR3 has 14 residues. The CDR3: CASSVGGTQETQYF. The CDR3 nucleotides read TGTGCCAGCAGCGTAGGGGGGACCCAAGAGACCCAGTACTTC.

This clone came up a few times. The chain is built from TRBV6-5 and TRBJ1-1, with TRBD1 as a possible D gene (5 bases). The CDR3 contains 14 residues. The ends were cut back, 2 bases at V and 7 bases at J, with 14 bases in the middle. The germline CDR1 and CDR2 sequences are MNHEY and SVGAGI. CDR3 sequence reads: CASSYPRGRVEAFF. The CDR3 DNA sequence: TGTGCCAGCAGTTACCCCCGGGGGAGGGTTGAAGCTTTCTTT.

The gene calls are TRBV18 and TRBJ2-7; D is perhaps TRBD2 (6 bases). This CDR3 spans 16 amino acids. Per germline, CDR1 KGHSH and CDR2 LQKENI. Between the trimmed V and J ends, which lost 0 bases and 0 bases, there was a span of 12 bases. CDR3: CASSPPLRETSYEQYF. The CDR3, as DNA: TGTGCCAGCTCACCACCGTTGCGGGAAACCTCCTACGAGCAGTACTTC.

The chain recombines TRBV7-2 with TRBJ1-1; the D gene is possibly TRBD1 (5 bases). The CDR3 extends over 16 amino acids. The germline V gene has CDR1 SGHTA and CDR2 FQGNSA. V lost 0 bases and J 4 bases, leaving 15 bases between the germline ends. CDR3 in amino acids: CASSLALRGASTEAFF. The CDR3 nucleotides read TGTGCCAGCAGCTTAGCGCTCCGGGGCGCTTCCACTGAAGCTTTCTTT.

CDR3: CATPQGGRMGREQFF. In nucleotides, the CDR3 is TGTGCTACACCACAGGGCGGGCGGATGGGACGGGAGCAGTTCTTC. The rearrangement uses TRBV13 and TRBJ2-1; maybe TRBD1 (6 bases). Per the germline V gene, CDR1 is PRHDT and CDR2 is FYEKMQ (reference sequence). This CDR3 has 15 amino acids.

The rearrangement uses TRBV29-1 and TRBJ1-1; D is unresolved. From germline, CDR1 is SQVTM and CDR2 ANQGSEA. The CDR3 length is 16 residues. Trimming pared 5 bases from V and 1 base from J, leaving 20 bases between. The CDR3 spells CSVWVGSRRPNTEAFF. CDR3 bases: TGCAGCGTTTGGGTCGGGTCTAGGCGGCCGAACACTGAAGCTTTCTTT.

This clone was picked up a small number of times. CDR3 nucleotide sequence: TGTGCCAGCAGCCTATCGGAGAGACGGGGGGCTTTCTTT. Translated, it gives CASSLSERRGAFF. This rearrangement joins TRBV7-9 to TRBJ1-1; possibly TRBD1 for D (5 bases). The ends were cut back, 5 bases at V and 11 bases at J, with 18 bases in the middle. CDR1 and CDR2 from the germline V gene are SEHNR and FQNEAQ (reference sequence). The CDR3 totals 13 residues.

The chain is built from TRBV13 and TRBJ1-3; the D is unclear. The CDR3 sequence is 17 residues long. V gave up 5 bases and J gave up 0 bases, with 17 bases separating them. Germline assignment: CDR1 PRHDT and CDR2 FYEKMQ (reference sequence). This chain's CDR3 is CASSHRTARVSGNTIYF. CDR3 nucleotide sequence: TGTGCCAGCAGCCATAGGACGGCTCGAGTCTCTGGAAACACCATATATTTT.

The chain couples TRBV19 to TRBJ2-2; TRBD2 aligns across 7 bases. Germline loops: CDR1 LNHDA, CDR2 SQIVND (reference sequence). With 0 bases clipped from V and 3 bases from J, the junction kept 7 bases outside the gene matches. The CDR3 runs to 17 residues. In nucleotides, the CDR3 is TGTGCCAGTAGTATAGATTGGTTTAGCGGGTACACCGGGGAGCTGTTTTTT. Residues: CASSIDWFSGYTGELFF.

The chain joins TRBV7-8 to TRBJ1-2; TRBD1 agrees at 11 bases. Trimming removed 1 base from V and 2 bases from J; junction bases left unmatched: 3. Looked up from germline, CDR1 is SGHVS and CDR2 is FQNEAQ. The CDR3 spans 16 residues. The CDR3 DNA follows: TGTGCCAGCAGCTTAGGGACAGGGGGCCTAAACTATGGCTACACCTTC. This encodes CASSLGTGGLNYGYTF.

This clone has only one observation. The chain recombines TRBV6-4 with TRBJ2-3; 7 nucleotides agree with TRBD1. With V trimmed by 0 bases and J by 8 bases, 5 bases remained unmatched. Germline V gene data show CDR1 as MRHNA and CDR2 as SNTAGT. CDR3 length equals 14 residues. CDR3 in amino acids: CASSDSEGARTQYF. CDR3 nucleotide sequence: TGTGCCAGCAGTGACTCTGAGGGGGCCCGTACGCAGTATTTT.

This clone was recorded a few times. The chain is built from TRBV5-1 and TRBJ2-7; D is perhaps TRBD1 or TRBD2 (5 bases each). In germline, CDR1 is SGHRS, CDR2 YFSETQ. The ends were cut back, 0 bases at V and 2 bases at J, with 12 bases in the middle. This CDR3 spans 15 amino acids. The CDR3 DNA is TGCGCCAGCAGCTTGGCCGGGACGGCCACCTACGAGCAGTACTTC. Protein: CASSLAGTATYEQYF. The entire variable domain, with the rest obtained from reference TRBV5-1 and TRBJ2-7, is as follows: KAGVTQTPRYLIKTRGQQVTLSCSPISGHRSVSWYQQTPGQGLQFLFEYFSETQRNKGNFPGRFSGRQFSNSRSEMNVSTLELGDSALYLCASSLAGTATYEQYFGPGTRLTVT.

The chain uses TRBV27 and TRBJ2-7, with a possible D match to TRBD1 (6 bases). Trimming took 8 bases from V and 2 from J, leaving 19 bases between them. Germline loops: CDR1 MNHEY, CDR2 SMNVEV (reference sequence). This CDR3 comprises 15 residues. The CDR3 nucleotides read TGTGCCAGCGGTACTACAGGGTCGACAGCCTACGAGCAGTACTTC. Its protein product is CASGTTGSTAYEQYF.

The sample holds a few counts of this clone. This chain joins TRBV28 and TRBJ1-2; no clear D gene. Germline values: CDR1 MDHEN, CDR2 SYDVKM. The CDR3 totals 15 residues. Trimming left V 6 bases short and J 3 bases short, with 17 bases between. The CDR3, as DNA: TGTGCCAGCAGGAACTCGGCTAGCACACACTATGGCTACACCTTC. Translating it yields CASRNSASTHYGYTF.